Following are 19 T cell receptor beta chains from one sample sequenced in a study of cytomegalovirus exposure and HLA in healthy donors. It was with 60 Vbeta and 13 Jbeta primers that the PCR ran. The assay was immunoSEQ multiplex PCR, and TCRdb's table has in-frame clones only and misses some. The data hold roughly 160,000 clones, with about 79% observed a single time. Sequencing was done on a sample of PBMCs. The receptors come from a man between 45 and 60 years old in good health and CMV-seropositive.

This chain joins TRBV28 and TRBJ2-3, with 7 bases lining up with TRBD1. V dropped 7 bases and J dropped 3; count of bases not matched to a gene: 4. The germline V gene encodes CDR1 MDHEN and CDR2 SYDVKM. The CDR3 is made up of 13 amino acids. In DNA form, the CDR3 reads TGTGCCAGCATTAAACAGGGGACAGATACGCAGTATTTT. Translation gives CASIKQGTDTQYF. Combining the CDR3 with reference TRBV28 and TRBJ2-3 gives the whole variable domain DVKVTQSSRYLVKRTGEKVFLECVQDMDHENMFWYRQDPGLGLRLIYFSYDVKMKEKGDIPEGYSVSREKKERFSLILESASTNQTSMYLCASIKQGTDTQYFGPGTRLTVL.

The V call is TRBV19, the J call TRBJ1-2; D remains ambiguous. The CDR3 runs 15 residues. Looked up from germline, CDR1 is LNHDA and CDR2 is SQIVND (reference sequence). V dropped 3 bases and J dropped 7 bases, with 18 bases sitting between them. The CDR3, as DNA: TGTGCCAGTAGTATCTGGGTCGGGGTTGGATCTGGCTACACCTTC. It yields the protein CASSIWVGVGSGYTF.

The chain uses TRBV6-5 and TRBJ1-4; D perhaps matches TRBD1 (5 bases). Germline lookup yields CDR1 MNHEY and CDR2 SVGAGI. V lost 6 bases and J lost 6, with 8 bases in between. The CDR3 is made up of 12 amino acids. CDR3 sequence reads: CASRDTYEKLFF. CDR3 bases: TGTGCCAGCAGGGACACATATGAAAAACTGTTTTTT.

This clone was seen a handful of times. The V call is TRBV28, the J call TRBJ1-4, with 7 bases fitting TRBD1. Germline V gene lookup returns CDR1 MDHEN and CDR2 SYDVKM. The CDR3 extends over 15 amino acids. After removal of 6 bases from V and 4 bases from J, the junction contained 8 bases not matched to a gene. The CDR3 region has the DNA TGTGCCAGCAGCCCCGACAGGGTTTATAATGAAAAACTGTTTTTT. It encodes CASSPDRVYNEKLFF.

The V gene is TRBV23-1, the J gene TRBJ2-6, with TRBD1 matching 9 bases. TRBV23-1 is annotated as an ORF whose role is uncertain. The CDR3 extends over 11 amino acids. V shed 3 bases and J 17 bases; nucleotides not matched to a gene: 2. The DNA of the CDR3 is TGCGCCAGCAGTCAGAGACAGGGGGTGACTTTC. It specifies CASSQRQGVTF.

The chain employs TRBV7-2 and TRBJ1-5; 9 bases match TRBD1. CDR1 and CDR2 from the germline V gene are SGHTA and FQGNSA. The trim removed 2 bases at V and 4 bases at J, leaving 3 bases unmatched. The CDR3 spans 15 residues. CDR3 loop: CASSLLQGANQPQHF. The CDR3 DNA sequence: TGTGCCAGCAGCTTACTACAGGGGGCTAATCAGCCCCAGCATTTT.

V is TRBV13 and J is TRBJ2-3, with 8 bases identical to TRBD2. Germline CDR1 is PRHDT and CDR2 is FYEKMQ (reference sequence). CDR3 length: 17 amino acids. The V segment lost 3 bases and the J segment 2 bases; nucleotides outside the gene matches: 10. The CDR3 loop is CASSFGGSGEFTDTQYF. The CDR3 DNA reads as TGTGCCAGCAGCTTCGGAGGTAGCGGGGAGTTCACAGATACGCAGTATTTT.

The J gene is TRBJ1-2, the V gene TRBV5-1; D is unresolved. CDR3 length: 14 amino acids. Germline V CDR1 and CDR2: SGHRS, YFSETQ. Deletions cut 1 base from V and 2 bases from J, with 9 bases between. The CDR3 sequence is CASSLSSGNYGYTF. The DNA of the CDR3 is TGCGCCAGCAGCTTGTCTTCGGGGAACTATGGCTACACCTTC.

The V and J genes are TRBV4-1 and TRBJ1-2; D uncertain. Trimming took off 3 bases at V and 3 bases at J, with 11 bases between the two ends. The CDR3 runs 14 residues. In germline, CDR1 is MGHRA, CDR2 YSYEKL. The CDR3 DNA reads as TGCGCCAGCAGCCACCCCCCCGGTCACTATGGCTACACCTTC. It encodes CASSHPPGHYGYTF.

The chain links TRBV27 to TRBJ2-7; tentatively, D is TRBD2 (6 bases). The ends were cut back, 5 bases at V and 5 bases at J, with 16 bases in the middle. The CDR3 totals 14 residues. Germline CDR1 and CDR2: MNHEY and SMNVEV (reference sequence). CDR3 amino acids: CASSREPGRNEQYF. CDR3 DNA sequence: TGTGCCAGCAGTCGGGAGCCGGGGCGGAACGAGCAGTACTTC.

The V call is TRBV11-2, the J call TRBJ1-6; D is unresolved. V lost 2 bases to trimming and J lost 5 bases, with 7 bases between them. Per germline, CDR1 SGHAT and CDR2 FQNNGV. This CDR3 has 14 amino acids. In DNA, the CDR3 is TGTGCCAGCAGCTTATCTGTCGATAATTCACCCCTCCACTTT. The encoded protein is CASSLSVDNSPLHF.

This clone was detected a few times. The chain links TRBV5-4 to TRBJ1-2; the D gene is possibly TRBD1 (5 bases). V was cut by 4 bases and J by 4 bases, with 14 bases left in between. Germline assignment: CDR1 SGHNT and CDR2 YYREEE (reference sequence). CDR3 length: 14 amino acids. CDR3 nucleotide sequence: TGTGCCAGCAGCAGCTCCCCAGGGTTCTATGGCTACACCTTC. This translates into CASSSSPGFYGYTF.

The chain employs TRBV9 and TRBJ2-5, with 16 positions matching TRBD2. CDR3 length: 18 residues. After removal of 2 bases from V and 0 bases from J, the junction contained 4 bases not matched to a gene. The germline V gene encodes CDR1 SGDLS and CDR2 YYNGEE. The CDR3 region is CASSVGGLAGGYQETQYF. In nucleotides, the CDR3 is TGTGCCAGCAGCGTGGGGGGACTAGCGGGGGGGTACCAAGAGACCCAGTACTTC. The whole variable domain, filled in from reference TRBV9 and TRBJ2-5, reads DSGVTQTPKHLITATGQRVTLRCSPRSGDLSVYWYQQSLDQGLQFLIQYYNGEERAKGNILERFSAQQFPDLHSELNLSSLELGDSALYFCASSVGGLAGGYQETQYFGPGTRLLVL.

The rearrangement uses TRBV4-2 and TRBJ2-1, with D possibly matching TRBD1 (6 bases). V dropped 0 bases and J dropped 7 bases, with 16 bases sitting between them. Germline assignment: CDR1 LGHNA and CDR2 YNFKEQ. The CDR3 covers 16 residues. CDR3 bases: TGTGCCAGCAGCCAAGATTGGGCAGGGGCGGAAAATGAGCAGTTCTTC. Translating gives CASSQDWAGAENEQFF.

The rearrangement joins TRBV28 to TRBJ2-2, with D tentatively TRBD2 (5 bases). CDR1 and CDR2 (germline): MDHEN, SYDVKM. Trimming cost V 7 bases and J 4 bases, with 13 bases left between them. This CDR3 has 14 residues. The CDR3 is CASMLALSTGELFF. The CDR3 DNA follows: TGTGCCAGCATGCTAGCTTTGAGCACCGGGGAGCTGTTTTTT.

V usage is TRBV29-1 and J usage is TRBJ2-5; a possible D gene is TRBD2 (5 bases). The CDR3 extends over 12 amino acids. Germline V gene data show CDR1 as SQVTM and CDR2 as ANQGSEA. Trimming removed 6 bases at V and 5 bases at J, with 13 bases between. The CDR3 nucleotides read TGCAGCGTGGGGTGGACGGGGGAGACCCAGTACTTC. It translates to CSVGWTGETQYF.

The gene calls are TRBV6-1 and TRBJ1-1, with D perhaps TRBD1 (5 bases). Germline V gene lookup returns CDR1 MNHNS and CDR2 SASEGT. V gave up 2 bases and J gave up 11 bases, with 6 bases separating them. This CDR3 has 10 amino acids. The CDR3 coding sequence is TGTGCCAGCAGTGAAAGGGGTGCTTTCTTT. It codes for CASSERGAFF.

The CDR3 region has the DNA TGTGCCAGCAGCACAGGGACAGGGTTTTACGGCTACACCTTC. Translation: CASSTGTGFYGYTF. The chain couples TRBV14 to TRBJ1-2; 9 nucleotides align to TRBD1. The CDR3 is 14 residues long. Trimming took 5 bases from V and 8 from J; bases not matched to a gene: 9. CDR1 and CDR2 from the germline V gene are SGHDN and FVKESK.

This chain connects TRBV29-1 to TRBJ2-1, with TRBD2 as a possible D gene (5 bases). From germline, CDR1 is SQVTM and CDR2 ANQGSEA. The CDR3 has 15 residues. Trimming shortened V by 2 bases and J by 8 bases, and 19 bases separated the two germline ends. In DNA, the CDR3 is TGCAGCGTTGAAACGCCCCGAGGGAACGATGATGAGCAGTTCTTC. Translated, it gives CSVETPRGNDDEQFF.